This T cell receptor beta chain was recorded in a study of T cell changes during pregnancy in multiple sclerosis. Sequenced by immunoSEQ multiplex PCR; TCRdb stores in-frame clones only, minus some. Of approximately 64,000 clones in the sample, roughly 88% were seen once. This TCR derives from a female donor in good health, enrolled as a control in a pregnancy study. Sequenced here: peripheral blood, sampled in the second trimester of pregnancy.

CDR3 in DNA: TGTGCCAGCAAGCTGGAAGGGACACTCTCCGGGGAGCTGTTTTTT. Translation gives CASKLEGTLSGELFF. The rearrangement uses TRBV2 and TRBJ2-2; tentatively, D is TRBD1 (6 bases). Germline V lookup: CDR1 SNHLY, CDR2 FYNNEI. V was trimmed by 7 bases and J by 6 bases, leaving 18 bases between them. This CDR3 contains 15 residues. The whole variable domain, filled in from reference TRBV2 and TRBJ2-2, reads EPEVTQTPSHQVTQMGQEVILRCVPISNHLYFYWYRQILGQKVEFLVSFYNNEISEKSEIFDDQFSVERPDGSNFTLKIRSTKLEDSAMYFCASKLEGTLSGELFFGEGSRLTVL.